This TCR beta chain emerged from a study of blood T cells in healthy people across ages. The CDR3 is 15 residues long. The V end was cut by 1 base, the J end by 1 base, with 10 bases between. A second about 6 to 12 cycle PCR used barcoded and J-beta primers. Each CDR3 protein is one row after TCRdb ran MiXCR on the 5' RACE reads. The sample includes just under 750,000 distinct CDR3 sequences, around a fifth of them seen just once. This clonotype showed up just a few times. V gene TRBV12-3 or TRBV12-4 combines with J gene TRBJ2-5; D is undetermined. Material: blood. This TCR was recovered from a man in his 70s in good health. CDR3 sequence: CASSLGSSTQETQYF. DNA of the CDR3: TGTGCCAGCAGTTTAGGTAGCAGCACCCAAGAGACCCAGTACTTC.